Following are 20 T cell receptor beta chains from one sample sequenced in a study of early T cells in non-severe SARS-CoV-2 infection. TCRdb itself ran the 5' RACE reads through MiXCR, one entry per CDR3 protein. Of about 83,000 distinct CDR3 sequences listed, 10% are singletons. The specimen was whole blood, collected at baseline. These TCRs come from an adult who was a healthcare worker with PCR-confirmed SARS-CoV-2 infection or an uninfected control (not recorded which).

In its sample, this clonotype was seen many times. The chain couples TRBV7-6 to TRBJ2-1; D uncertain. The length of the CDR3 is 15 residues. Trimming removed 5 bases from V and 7 bases from J, with 18 bases in between. CDR1 and CDR2 from the germline V gene are SGHVS and FNYEAQ. The CDR3 region is CASSPGGGFQNEQFF. The CDR3 DNA sequence: TGTGCCAGCAGCCCAGGCGGTGGGTTTCAAAATGAGCAGTTCTTC.

The chain employs TRBV6-6 and TRBJ1-4, with D hard to call. The germline CDR1 and CDR2 sequences are MNHNY and SVGAGI (reference sequence). The CDR3 length is 15 residues. V dropped 2 bases and J dropped 0 bases, with 7 bases sitting between them. The CDR3 bases are TGTGCCAGCAGTTACACCCCTGCAACTAATGAAAAACTGTTTTTT. This gives the protein CASSYTPATNEKLFF.

J is TRBJ2-3 and V is TRBV13; D is undetermined. V was cut by 3 bases and J by 7 bases, with 11 bases left in between. This CDR3 is built from 13 residues. Germline lookup yields CDR1 PRHDT and CDR2 FYEKMQ (reference sequence). The CDR3 spells CASSFEVVNTQYF. CDR3 coding DNA: TGTGCCAGCAGCTTTGAAGTTGTGAATACGCAGTATTTT. The full variable domain, rest sourced from reference TRBV13 and TRBJ2-3, is AAGVIQSPRHLIKEKRETATLKCYPIPRHDTVYWYQQGPGQDPQFLISFYEKMQSDKGSIPDRFSAQQFSDYHSELNMSSLELGDSALYFCASSFEVVNTQYFGPGTRLTVL.

This clonotype appeared a few times. The genes are TRBV20-1 and TRBJ2-5; D is uncertain. Germline V gives CDR1 DFQATT, CDR2 SNEGSKA (reference sequence). V lost 3 bases and J 6 bases, leaving 14 bases between the germline ends. CDR3 length: 13 amino acids. CDR3 residues: CSASFGPEKTQYF. The CDR3 DNA reads as TGCAGTGCTAGCTTCGGGCCCGAAAAGACCCAGTACTTC.

This clonotype turned up a few times. J is TRBJ2-4 and V is TRBV10-3, with D maybe TRBD1 (7 bases). Germline V gene data show CDR1 as ENHRY and CDR2 as SYGVKD. CDR3 size: 13 residues. The V end was cut by 7 bases, the J end by 11 bases, with 18 bases between. In nucleotides, the CDR3 is TGTGCCATCAAGGAGGGGGCTGGCGACGTTCAGTACTTC. Translating it yields CAIKEGAGDVQYF.

The genes are TRBV11-2 and TRBJ2-3, with a tentative D call TRBD2 (5 bases). The CDR3 is 16 residues long. V was pared by 5 bases and J by 4 bases, with 19 bases between. Germline CDR1 is SGHAT and CDR2 is FQNNGV. CDR3 nucleotides: TGTGCCAGCAGCCTACGTAGAGGGAGTATCCCAGATACGCAGTATTTT. Encoded protein: CASSLRRGSIPDTQYF.

Relative to its sample, this clonotype is medium-sized. The genes are TRBV7-6 and TRBJ2-5, with D possibly matching TRBD2 (7 bases). The V end was cut by 0 bases, the J end by 2 bases, with 10 bases between. CDR1 is SGHVS and CDR2 is FNYEAQ in the germline V gene. This CDR3 has 15 amino acids. The CDR3 reads CASSLAGGGQETQYF. CDR3 in DNA: TGTGCCAGCAGCTTAGCGGGAGGGGGGCAAGAGACCCAGTACTTC.

This clonotype was observed a handful of times. This chain links TRBV14 with TRBJ1-2; D gene ambiguous. This CDR3 comprises 13 residues. Looked up from germline, CDR1 is SGHDN and CDR2 is FVKESK. V was clipped by 5 bases and J by 9 bases, with 16 bases between them. CDR3 sequence: CASSYHRADRYTF. The CDR3 DNA is TGTGCCAGCAGCTATCATAGGGCAGACCGCTACACCTTC.

The rearrangement uses TRBV7-9 and TRBJ2-7, with 11 bases fitting TRBD2. Germline V gene sequence: CDR1 SEHNR, CDR2 FQNEAQ (reference sequence). V gave up 5 bases and J gave up 3 bases; unmatched junction bases: 9. CDR3 length equals 16 residues. The CDR3 nucleotides are TGTGCCAGCAGCCCTGGGACTAGCGGTCGCAGCTACGAGCAGTACTTC. Its translation: CASSPGTSGRSYEQYF.

This clonotype was found a few times. The rearrangement joins TRBV20-1 to TRBJ2-7, with D tentatively TRBD2 (6 bases). V lost 7 bases and J 0 bases, leaving 13 bases between the germline ends. There are 13 residues in the CDR3. CDR1 is DFQATT, CDR2 SNEGSKA, per germline (reference sequence). CDR3 sequence reads: CSVSEGSSYEQYF. DNA of the CDR3: TGCAGTGTGTCGGAGGGCAGCTCCTACGAGCAGTACTTC.

The rearrangement joins TRBV27 to TRBJ1-1; possibly TRBD1 for D (6 bases). V gave up 5 bases and J gave up 6 bases, with 13 bases separating them. The CDR3 is 13 amino acids. CDR1 and CDR2 from the germline V gene are MNHEY and SMNVEV (reference sequence). In DNA form, the CDR3 reads TGTGCCAGCAGTCCCTCAGGGGCGGCTGAAGCTTTCTTT. Its translation: CASSPSGAAEAFF.

The DNA for the CDR3 is TGTGCCAGCAGCCAAGAAACTAGATTCTACGAGCAGTACTTC. Protein product: CASSQETRFYEQYF. The J gene is TRBJ2-7, the V gene TRBV4-2; the D gene is possibly TRBD2 (5 bases). The germline V and J ends were trimmed by 0 bases and 3 bases, with 9 bases remaining between them. This CDR3 spans 14 amino acids. Germline lookup yields CDR1 LGHNA and CDR2 YNFKEQ.

The chain has TRBV20-1 and TRBJ2-7; no reliable D call. Germline CDR1 is DFQATT and CDR2 is SNEGSKA (reference sequence). The CDR3 spans 13 residues. The V and J ends lost 5 bases and 0 bases respectively, with 11 bases between them. The CDR3: CSAASLLSYEQYF. In DNA, the CDR3 is TGCAGTGCTGCGAGCCTTCTCTCCTACGAGCAGTACTTC.

This sequence joins TRBV4-2 and TRBJ1-4; D gene ambiguous. This CDR3 region has 14 residues. The germline V and J ends were trimmed by 1 base and 7 bases, with 10 bases remaining between them. Germline-derived CDR1 and CDR2 are LGHNA and YNFKEQ. Written as DNA, the CDR3 is TGTGCCAGCAGCCAAGTTTCTGATGGTGAAAAACTGTTTTTT. It translates to CASSQVSDGEKLFF.

This clonotype was detected only a few times. The V call is TRBV2, the J call TRBJ1-1; possible D gene TRBD1, 5 bases. Germline CDR1 is SNHLY and CDR2 is FYNNEI. V lost 2 bases and J lost 4, with 11 bases in between. The CDR3 sequence is 14 residues long. The CDR3 is CASSERSGGTEAFF. CDR3 DNA sequence: TGTGCCAGCAGTGAAAGGTCCGGGGGCACTGAAGCTTTCTTT. The full variable domain, rest sourced from reference TRBV2 and TRBJ1-1, is EPEVTQTPSHQVTQMGQEVILRCVPISNHLYFYWYRQILGQKVEFLVSFYNNEISEKSEIFDDQFSVERPDGSNFTLKIRSTKLEDSAMYFCASSERSGGTEAFFGQGTRLTVV.

The table lists this clonotype with a few counts. The chain carries TRBV28 and TRBJ2-4, with TRBD2 as a possible D gene (7 bases). The CDR3 has 19 residues. V lost 5 bases, J lost 1 base, and 24 bases lay in between. The V gene's germline CDR1 is MDHEN and CDR2 SYDVKM. CDR3 sequence (DNA): TGTGCCAGCAGTCCAACTTTATTGCGGGAGAGGGGGGCCAAAAACATTCAGTACTTC. This codes for CASSPTLLRERGAKNIQYF. Full variable domain (outside the CDR3, taken from reference TRBV28 and TRBJ2-4): DVKVTQSSRYLVKRTGEKVFLECVQDMDHENMFWYRQDPGLGLRLIYFSYDVKMKEKGDIPEGYSVSREKKERFSLILESASTNQTSMYLCASSPTLLRERGAKNIQYFGAGTRLSVL.

Worth noting for this clonotype: A much larger clonotype is one base distant, so this may be a read error. The rearrangement uses TRBV7-9 and TRBJ2-1; either TRBD1 or TRBD2 may supply D (6 bases each). This CDR3 contains 17 residues. Germline values: CDR1 SEHNR, CDR2 FQNEAQ (reference sequence). CDR3 nucleotides: TGTGCCAGCAGCTTAGATCGGGGGACAACAAGATACAATGATCAGTTCTTC. Protein product: CASSLDRGTTRYNDQFF.

There are a few counts of this clonotype. The chain has TRBV25-1 and TRBJ2-3; unclear D gene. V was trimmed by 1 base and J by 7 bases, leaving 6 bases between them. CDR1 MGHDK and CDR2 SYGVNS come from the germline V gene. The CDR3 runs 12 residues. The CDR3 DNA sequence: TGTGCCAGCAGTGAATTCGCGCATACGCAGTATTTT. It translates to CASSEFAHTQYF. Full variable domain (outside the CDR3, taken from reference TRBV25-1 and TRBJ2-3): EADIYQTPRYLVIGTGKKITLECSQTMGHDKMYWYQQDPGMELHLIHYSYGVNSTEKGDLSSESTVSRIRTEHFPLTLESARPSHTSQYLCASSEFAHTQYFGPGTRLTVL.

The DNA for the CDR3 is TGTGCCAGCAGCTTGCGGACTAGCGGATATGCGAACACCGGGGAGCTGTTTTTT. Translation gives CASSLRTSGYANTGELFF. V gene TRBV7-6 combines with J gene TRBJ2-2; the match to TRBD2 covers 10 bases. The CDR3 sequence is 18 residues long. With 3 bases clipped from V and 0 bases from J, the junction kept 7 bases outside the gene matches. The germline CDR1 and CDR2 sequences are SGHVS and FNYEAQ.

CDR3 in amino acids: CASSPSRSAYNEQFF. In DNA, the CDR3 is TGTGCCAGCAGCCCTAGCCGGAGTGCCTACAATGAGCAGTTCTTC. The rearrangement joins TRBV28 to TRBJ2-1, with a possible D match to TRBD2 (5 bases). Deletions cut 6 bases from V and 2 bases from J, with 14 bases between. Germline V gene sequence: CDR1 MDHEN, CDR2 SYDVKM. CDR3 size: 15 residues.